What follows are 21 T cell receptor beta chains derived from one specimen sequenced in a study of beta chain features in type 1 diabetes. The sequenced template was cDNA made from the entire isolated RNA. Generated by immunoSEQ multiplex PCR, the TCRdb table keeps only in-frame clones and is missing some. The repertoire holds around 330,000 clones, with approximately 9.9% as singletons. Sequencing input: naive CD4+ T cells from blood. These receptors all come from a woman under 40 in good health.

Only a few counts were recorded for this clone. The V call is TRBV9, the J call TRBJ1-2, with 12 bases lining up with TRBD1. V shed 4 bases and J 0 bases; nucleotides not matched to a gene: 10. The CDR3 runs 18 residues. Germline assignment: CDR1 SGDLS and CDR2 YYNGEE. The chain's CDR3 is CASSQTGTGGPTNYGYTF. The DNA of the CDR3 is TGTGCCAGCAGCCAGACCGGGACAGGGGGCCCTACTAACTATGGCTACACCTTC. Based on the CDR3 plus reference TRBV9 and TRBJ1-2, the full variable domain is DSGVTQTPKHLITATGQRVTLRCSPRSGDLSVYWYQQSLDQGLQFLIQYYNGEERAKGNILERFSAQQFPDLHSELNLSSLELGDSALYFCASSQTGTGGPTNYGYTFGSGTRLTVV.

This clone appeared a few times. The chain links TRBV9 to TRBJ1-5; D is perhaps TRBD1 (6 bases). Trimming shortened V by 4 bases and J by 2 bases, and 13 bases separated the two germline ends. The CDR3 totals 15 residues. CDR1 SGDLS and CDR2 YYNGEE come from the germline V gene. The CDR3 DNA sequence: TGTGCCAGCAGCCCACAGGGTTTCGGCAATCAGCCCCAGCATTTT. Encoded protein: CASSPQGFGNQPQHF.

The genes are TRBV27 and TRBJ2-1; 11 bases match TRBD2. V lost 6 bases to trimming and J lost 4 bases; unmatched junction nucleotides: 8. This CDR3 is 16 amino acids long. Germline lookup yields CDR1 MNHEY and CDR2 SMNVEV (reference sequence). The CDR3 DNA sequence: TGTGCCAGCAGCCAAACGGGGACTAGCGGATACAATGAGCAGTTCTTC. This codes for CASSQTGTSGYNEQFF.

This clone has more than one count but fewer than ten. The CDR3 DNA is TGTGCCAGCAGCCAAGCCGCCTCCGGGCCAGGGCTTCTGGAGCAGTACTTC. Protein sequence: CASSQAASGPGLLEQYF. The chain employs TRBV4-2 and TRBJ2-7; D might be TRBD1 (5 bases). The CDR3 runs 17 residues. Between the trimmed V and J ends, which lost 1 base and 7 bases, there was a span of 23 bases. Germline V CDR1 and CDR2: LGHNA, YNFKEQ.

The V gene is TRBV7-9, the J gene TRBJ2-4; TRBD1 might be the D (8 bases). Germline lookup yields CDR1 SEHNR and CDR2 FQNEAQ (reference sequence). The CDR3 sequence is 15 residues long. The V end was cut by 5 bases, the J end by 9 bases, with 20 bases between. The CDR3 protein is CASSARVTGGGIQYF. The CDR3 DNA reads TGTGCCAGCAGCGCCCGAGTTACAGGGGGGGGCATTCAGTACTTC.

This clone was found a few times. The chain has TRBV14 and TRBJ1-1, with D possibly TRBD1 on 6 matching bases. CDR3 length equals 15 residues. V was pared by 1 base and J by 4 bases, with 13 bases between. From germline, CDR1 is SGHDN and CDR2 FVKESK. The CDR3 nucleotides read TGTGCCAGCAGCCAAGCCTGGGTGGGGGCCACTGAAGCTTTCTTT. As protein: CASSQAWVGATEAFF. The full variable domain, its missing parts supplied by reference TRBV14 and TRBJ1-1, is EAGVTQFPSHSVIEKGQTVTLRCDPISGHDNLYWYRRVMGKEIKFLLHFVKESKQDESGMPNNRFLAERTGGTYSTLKVQPAELEDSGVYFCASSQAWVGATEAFFGQGTRLTVV.

The V gene is TRBV5-6, the J gene TRBJ2-4, with D unclear. The germline V and J ends were trimmed by 4 bases and 1 base, with 12 bases remaining between them. The length of the CDR3 is 15 residues. CDR1 is SGHDT, CDR2 YYEEEE, per germline. CDR3 DNA: TGTGCCAGCAGCATGCCGAGTTACGCCAAAAACATTCAGTACTTC. Protein sequence: CASSMPSYAKNIQYF.

V and J are TRBV18 and TRBJ2-7, with 9 bases identical to TRBD1. The germline V gene encodes CDR1 KGHSH and CDR2 LQKENI. CDR3 length: 15 amino acids. V shed 1 base and J 1 base; nucleotides not matched to a gene: 2. The chain's CDR3 is CASSPQGTGSYEQYF. The CDR3 DNA follows: TGTGCCAGCTCACCACAAGGGACAGGGTCCTACGAGCAGTACTTC.

The V and J genes are TRBV7-8 and TRBJ2-5, with 9 bases that match TRBD2. Germline values: CDR1 SGHVS, CDR2 FQNEAQ. Germline trimming cut 4 bases from V and 2 bases from J; bases unmatched to any gene: 11. The CDR3 spans 17 residues. DNA of the CDR3: TGTGCCAGCAGCTCAGCAGGGACTAGCAGGGGGCAAGAGACCCAGTACTTC. Translated: CASSSAGTSRGQETQYF.

The chain joins TRBV7-8 to TRBJ2-1; 8 bases match TRBD2. Germline V gives CDR1 SGHVS, CDR2 FQNEAQ. The CDR3 runs 14 residues. Trimming removed 5 bases from V and 8 bases from J; junction bases left unmatched: 8. The CDR3 spells CASSAGTRIDEQFF. The CDR3 DNA sequence: TGTGCCAGCAGCGCCGGGACTAGGATCGATGAGCAGTTCTTC.

CDR3 bases: TGTGCCAGCAGGAAGCGGGAGCGAGAGACCCAGTACTTC. Translating gives CASRKRERETQYF. The gene calls are TRBV6-6 and TRBJ2-5, with 8 bases identical to TRBD2. The CDR3 is 13 amino acids. After removal of 6 bases from V and 4 bases from J, the junction contained 4 bases not matched to a gene. CDR1 MNHNY and CDR2 SVGAGI come from the germline V gene (reference sequence).

V is TRBV4-1 and J is TRBJ2-3, with 8 nucleotides matching TRBD2. Germline CDR1 reads MGHRA; CDR2 reads YSYEKL. CDR3 length: 19 amino acids. V lost 0 bases and J lost 2; bases outside the gene matches: 13. The CDR3, as DNA: TGCGCCAGCAGCCAAGATTGGGGGACAACTAGCGGTCCCACAGATACGCAGTATTTT. Protein product: CASSQDWGTTSGPTDTQYF.

V usage is TRBV7-2 and J usage is TRBJ2-7, with 11 bases aligning to TRBD2. The CDR3 length is 17 residues. The V and J ends lost 2 bases and 0 bases, in that order; junction bases with no gene match: 6. Germline V gene sequence: CDR1 SGHTA, CDR2 FQGNSA. The CDR3 DNA sequence: TGTGCCAGCAGCTTAATGGTCCTAGCGGGGGGCTCCTACGAGCAGTACTTC. It is translated as CASSLMVLAGGSYEQYF.

This sequence joins TRBV5-6 and TRBJ2-7; 8 bases agree with TRBD2. This CDR3 comprises 16 residues. With V trimmed by 5 bases and J by 0 bases, 10 bases remained unmatched. From germline, CDR1 is SGHDT and CDR2 YYEEEE. The CDR3, as DNA: TGTGCCAGCAGAAAAGGTAGCGGGATCACCTCCTACGAGCAGTACTTC. Its translation is CASRKGSGITSYEQYF.

The V and J genes are TRBV2 and TRBJ1-5, with D maybe TRBD1 (5 bases). Looked up from germline, CDR1 is SNHLY and CDR2 is FYNNEI. Trimming took off 4 bases at V and 5 bases at J, with 9 bases between the two ends. CDR3 length: 13 amino acids. Here the CDR3 reads CASSATGYQPQHF. The CDR3 DNA follows: TGTGCCAGCAGTGCAACAGGATATCAGCCCCAGCATTTT.

J is TRBJ2-1 and V is TRBV19; 9 bases map to TRBD2. The length of the CDR3 is 13 residues. V gave up 6 bases and J gave up 11 bases; unmatched junction bases: 8. Germline V lookup: CDR1 LNHDA, CDR2 SQIVND (reference sequence). The CDR3 spells CASSPGLAGQQFF. The CDR3 DNA sequence: TGTGCCAGTAGCCCGGGACTAGCTGGGCAGCAGTTCTTC.

This clone showed up just a few times. The chain couples TRBV7-9 to TRBJ1-1; 7 nucleotides agree with TRBD1. Germline V gene sequence: CDR1 SEHNR, CDR2 FQNEAQ (reference sequence). This CDR3 contains 15 residues. Germline trimming cut 2 bases from V and 2 bases from J; bases unmatched to any gene: 5. The CDR3 nucleotides read TGTGCCAGCAGCTTAAGGGACAGCGAAAACACTGAAGCTTTCTTT. Protein sequence: CASSLRDSENTEAFF.

V is TRBV27 and J is TRBJ1-1; D call uncertain. Trimming took 6 bases from V and 4 from J, leaving 15 bases between them. Per the germline V gene, CDR1 is MNHEY and CDR2 is SMNVEV (reference sequence). CDR3 size: 14 residues. In nucleotides, the CDR3 is TGTGCCAGCAGCCCTGCCCAGTCGGGCACTGAAGCTTTCTTT. Its protein is CASSPAQSGTEAFF.

This clone was seen more than once but under ten times. This chain links TRBV7-8 with TRBJ2-7; a possible D gene is TRBD2 (6 bases). The germline CDR1 and CDR2 sequences are SGHVS and FQNEAQ. This CDR3 has 16 amino acids. Trimming stripped 4 bases from V and 0 bases from J, with 16 bases between. The CDR3 bases are TGTGCCAGCAGCTCAAACGGACGCGGGGACTCCTACGAGCAGTACTTC. Amino acids: CASSSNGRGDSYEQYF.

The chain combines TRBV19 with TRBJ2-1; 8 positions match TRBD2. V was pared by 7 bases and J by 9 bases, with 5 bases of the junction left unmatched. Germline CDR1 reads LNHDA; CDR2 reads SQIVND (reference sequence). The CDR3 length is 12 residues. In nucleotides, the CDR3 is TGTGCCAGTATTGAGCGGGAGTCTGAGCAGTTCTTC. The encoded protein is CASIERESEQFF.

The chain couples TRBV25-1 to TRBJ2-7, with 11 bases identical to TRBD2. Looked up from germline, CDR1 is MGHDK and CDR2 is SYGVNS. Germline trimming cut 4 bases from V and 1 base from J; bases unmatched to any gene: 0. CDR3 length: 14 amino acids. The CDR3 loop is CASSGTSGSYEQYF. Written as DNA, the CDR3 is TGTGCCAGCAGTGGGACTAGCGGGTCCTACGAGCAGTACTTC.